This entry is about one T cell receptor beta chain. Its antigen is not identified. CDR3 length equals 16 residues. Germline V gene lookup returns CDR1 SQVTM and CDR2 ANQGSEA. The ends lost 5 bases at V and 0 bases at J; junction bases unmatched: 8. The PCR was carried out with 60 Vbeta primers and 13 Jbeta primers. Data came from immunoSEQ multiplex PCR; TCRdb stores just in-frame clones and leaves some out. The top ten clones hold about 6% of a sample with 40,000 to 50,000 clones, approximately 70% of them seen once. The data belong to a study of cytomegalovirus exposure and HLA in healthy donors. At the level of the study: When fewer than 400 donors were genotyped, 81% of them were found to fall in the Caucasian-associated ancestry cluster. Regarding the study as a whole: The classifier reportedly diagnosed cytomegalovirus status with high specificity and sensitivity. Data from an earlier analysis indicated that most TCR beta V segments were productive either about 87% or about 30% of the time. The availability of immune exposure information extended only to CMV serostatus.

The sequenced material came from PBMCs. The chain joins TRBV29-1 to TRBJ2-3, with 10 bases aligning to TRBD2. The clonotype originates from a man aged 25 to 45 in good health and CMV-seronegative. CDR3 nucleotide sequence: TGCAGCGTTCAGGGTAGCGGGAGGACTAGCACAGATACGCAGTATTTT. This codes for CSVQGSGRTSTDTQYF.